Listed below are T cell receptor beta chains from one sample, sequenced in a study of human T cells and chemical hapten exposure. TCRdb redid the calling of the RACE reads with MiXCR, one entry per CDR3 protein. The sample lists approximately 320,000 distinct CDR3 sequences, 5.5% occurring once. Sequencing was performed on whole blood, taken in connection with sensitization to the hapten diphenylcyclopropenone (DPC). The receptors here all came from a woman younger than 35 with alopecia areata. Some clones in this sample may be carry-over from other donors' samples. The CDR3 runs from the conserved cysteine through the conserved F or W. Each record gives: CDR3 DNA, CDR3 protein, D gene, clone size, V gene, J gene. A D gene is named only where the DNA matches it firmly. The listing skips clone size in some rows; elsewhere it reads once, few, many or a size class.

TGTGCCATCGGGCGGACAGGGAGCTACAATGAGCAGTTCTTC	CAIGRTGSYNEQFF	TRBD1	few	TRBV10-3	TRBJ2-1
TGTGCCAGCTCCGCGGGGGGCGTCGCAGATACGCAGTATTTT	CASSAGGVADTQYF	TRBD2	many	TRBV7-9	TRBJ2-3
TGCAGTGCTAGAGCAGGCCTGGGAGATGGACATGGCTACACCTTC	CSARAGLGDGHGYTF	-	many	TRBV20-1	TRBJ1-2
TGCGCCAGCAGCTTGGCGGGACTCTTCTCTGGAAACACCATATATTTT	CASSLAGLFSGNTIYF	-	-	TRBV5-1	TRBJ1-3
TGTGCCAGCAGCTTACCACCCCATGAGCAGTTCTTC	CASSLPPHEQFF	-	few	TRBV7-8	TRBJ2-1
TGTGCCAGCAGCCATCCCCCCTCGGATGAGCAGTTCTTC	CASSHPPSDEQFF	-	medium-sized	TRBV4-2	TRBJ2-1
TGCAGTGCTAGGCGACAGTCTAGCACAGATACGCAGTATTTT	CSARRQSSTDTQYF	-	many	TRBV20-1	TRBJ2-3
TGCAGTGCTAGGGACCGGACAGCTTTCTACGAGCAGTACTTC	CSARDRTAFYEQYF	-	-	TRBV20-1	TRBJ2-7
TGTGCCAGCAGCCCAGAGGCCGAGGGGAGAACTGAAGCTTTCTTT	CASSPEAEGRTEAFF	-	-	TRBV6-5	TRBJ1-1
TGTGCCAGCAGCTCTGCTATTAGCGGGGGCCCCTACGAGCAGTACTTC	CASSSAISGGPYEQYF	TRBD2	many	TRBV13	TRBJ2-7
TGTGCCAGCGGGACAGCCCGTTCCTACGAGCAGTACTTC	CASGTARSYEQYF	TRBD1	many	TRBV28	TRBJ2-7
TGCGCCAGCAGCTTGGCCTCTGTGGGGCAGAACACCGGGGAGCTGTTTTTT	CASSLASVGQNTGELFF	-	-	TRBV5-1	TRBJ2-2
TGTGCCAGCAGTGAGATGGGGATCGTACATGGCTACACCTTC	CASSEMGIVHGYTF	-	few	TRBV2	TRBJ1-2
TGTGCCAGCAGTTACTCAAAAACAGATACGCAGTATTTT	CASSYSKTDTQYF	-	many	TRBV6-6	TRBJ2-3
TGCGCCAGCAGCTTGGTGAGCGGGGGGTCAGATACGCAGTATTTT	CASSLVSGGSDTQYF	TRBD2	-	TRBV5-1	TRBJ2-3
TGTGCCAGCAGCAGATACGAAGAAGATACGCAGTATTTT	CASSRYEEDTQYF	-	many	TRBV7-2	TRBJ2-3
TGTGCCAGCAGCTACCAGCGGGGTAGGTCCTACGAGCAGTACTTC	CASSYQRGRSYEQYF	TRBD2	few	TRBV7-2	TRBJ2-7
TGTGCCAGCAGTTACCGGCAGGGATCACCCCTCCACTTT	CASSYRQGSPLHF	-	-	TRBV6-5	TRBJ1-6
TGTGCCAGCAGCCTACTTTGGTTTTGGGATGAGCAGTTCTTC	CASSLLWFWDEQFF	-	few	TRBV12-3/TRBV12-4	TRBJ2-1
TGTGCCAGCAGCCCCTGGGAGGGCCTAGAGTTGGACTCTGGGGCCAACGTCCTGACTTTC	CASSPWEGLELDSGANVLTF	TRBD2	many	TRBV9	TRBJ2-6
TGTGCCAGCAAGACTGCTGGCACAGATACGCAGTATTTT	CASKTAGTDTQYF	-	few	TRBV6-5	TRBJ2-3
TGCGCCAGCAGCTCCGGACAGGGCTATTCACCCCTCCACTTT	CASSSGQGYSPLHF	TRBD1	-	TRBV5-1	TRBJ1-6
TGCAGTGCTAGAGAGGGGGGCGCAAGGACTGAAGCTTTCTTT	CSAREGGARTEAFF	-	few	TRBV20-1	TRBJ1-1
TGTGCCAGCAGCGTAGAAGCAGGGGTAAAGGAAAAACTGTTTTTT	CASSVEAGVKEKLFF	-	few	TRBV9	TRBJ1-4
TGCAGCGTTGCTAGCGGGGCAGGGGAGCAGTACTTC	CSVASGAGEQYF	TRBD2	many	TRBV29-1	TRBJ2-7
TGTGCCAGCAGCTTATGGAGACACATCGACACTGAAGCTTTCTTT	CASSLWRHIDTEAFF	-	few	TRBV7-2	TRBJ1-1
TGTGCCAGCAGCCAAGACGGGACCGCCTGGAGCGAGCAGTACTTC	CASSQDGTAWSEQYF	-	few	TRBV3-1	TRBJ2-7
TGTGCCATCAGCCCCCCGAGGGGAGTGAGCTACACCTTC	CAISPPRGVSYTF	-	-	TRBV10-3	TRBJ1-2
TGTGCCAGCACCAGGGACAGGGATAACTATGGCTACACCTTC	CASTRDRDNYGYTF	TRBD1	many	TRBV12-3/TRBV12-4	TRBJ1-2
TGTGCCAGCAGGCGGGGACAGGACGATCAGCCCCAGCATTTT	CASRRGQDDQPQHF	TRBD1	-	TRBV12-3/TRBV12-4	TRBJ1-5
TGTGCCAGCAGCCAAGATACGGTCAACCAGCCCCAGCATTTT	CASSQDTVNQPQHF	-	-	TRBV3-1	TRBJ1-5
TGTGCCAGCAGCCCCTCAGGGATCTACGAGCAGTACTTC	CASSPSGIYEQYF	-	many	TRBV7-8	TRBJ2-7
TGCAGTGCCACCCGGGACTATAATGAAAAACTGTTTTTT	CSATRDYNEKLFF	-	few	TRBV20-1	TRBJ1-4
TGTGCCAGCAGAGACCGGGTTAGCTCCTACGAGCAGTACTTC	CASRDRVSSYEQYF	-	-	TRBV28	TRBJ2-7
TGTGCCAGCAGCCCGGGGACAGGGGGTCTCGGAGAGACCCAGTACTTC	CASSPGTGGLGETQYF	TRBD1	few	TRBV4-2	TRBJ2-5